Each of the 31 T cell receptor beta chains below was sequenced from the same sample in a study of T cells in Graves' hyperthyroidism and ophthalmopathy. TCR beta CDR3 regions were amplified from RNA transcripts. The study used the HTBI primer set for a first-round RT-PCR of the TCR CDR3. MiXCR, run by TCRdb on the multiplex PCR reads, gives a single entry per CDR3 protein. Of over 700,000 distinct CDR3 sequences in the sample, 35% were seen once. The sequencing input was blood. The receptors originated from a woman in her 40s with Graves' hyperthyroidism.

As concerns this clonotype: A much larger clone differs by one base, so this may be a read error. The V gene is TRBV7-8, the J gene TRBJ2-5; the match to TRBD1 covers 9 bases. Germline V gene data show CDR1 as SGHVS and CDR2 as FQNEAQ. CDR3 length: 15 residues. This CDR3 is CANSSGQGMRETQYF. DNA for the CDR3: TGTGCCAACAGCTCCGGACAGGGGATGAGAGAGACCCAGTACTTC.

CDR3 protein: CASSLGIHLGGGGYTF. CDR3 bases: TGTGCCAGCAGCTTAGGAATTCATCTTGGCGGAGGCGGCTACACCTTC. The chain has TRBV7-2 and TRBJ1-2; D unclear. The CDR3 has 16 residues. Per germline, CDR1 SGHTA and CDR2 FQGNSA. Trimming took off 1 base at V and 8 bases at J, with 20 bases between the two ends.

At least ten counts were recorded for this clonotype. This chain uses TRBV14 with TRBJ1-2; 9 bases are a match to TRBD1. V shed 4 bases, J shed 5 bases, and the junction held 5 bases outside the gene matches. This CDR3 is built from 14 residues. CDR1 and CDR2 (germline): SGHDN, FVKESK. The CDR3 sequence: CASSRLGQGYGYTF. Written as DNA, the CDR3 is TGTGCCAGCAGCCGCTTGGGACAGGGATATGGCTACACCTTC.

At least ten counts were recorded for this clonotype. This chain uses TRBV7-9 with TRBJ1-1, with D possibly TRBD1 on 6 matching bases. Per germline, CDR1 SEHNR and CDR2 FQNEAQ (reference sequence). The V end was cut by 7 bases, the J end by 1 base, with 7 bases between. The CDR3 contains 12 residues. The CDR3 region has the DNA TGTGCCAGCATCAGGGGGAACACTGAAGCTTTCTTT. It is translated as CASIRGNTEAFF.

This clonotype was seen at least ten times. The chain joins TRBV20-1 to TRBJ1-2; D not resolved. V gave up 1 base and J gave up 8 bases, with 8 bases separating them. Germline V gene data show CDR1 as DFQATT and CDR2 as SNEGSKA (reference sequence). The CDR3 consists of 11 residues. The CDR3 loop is CSARVRVGYTF. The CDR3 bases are TGCAGTGCTAGAGTTCGGGTCGGCTACACCTTC.

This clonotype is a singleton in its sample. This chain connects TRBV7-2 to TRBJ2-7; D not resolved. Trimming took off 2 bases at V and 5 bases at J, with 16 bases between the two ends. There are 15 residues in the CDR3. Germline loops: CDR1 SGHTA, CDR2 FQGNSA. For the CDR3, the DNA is TGTGCCAGCAGCTTATGGGGTCGTGTCGCCGACGAGCAGTACTTC. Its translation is CASSLWGRVADEQYF. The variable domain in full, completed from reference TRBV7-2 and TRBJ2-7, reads GAGVSQSPSNKVTEKGKDVELRCDPISGHTALYWYRQSLGQGLEFLIYFQGNSAPDKSGLPSDRFSAERTGGSVSTLTIQRTQQEDSAVYLCASSLWGRVADEQYFGPGTRLTVT.

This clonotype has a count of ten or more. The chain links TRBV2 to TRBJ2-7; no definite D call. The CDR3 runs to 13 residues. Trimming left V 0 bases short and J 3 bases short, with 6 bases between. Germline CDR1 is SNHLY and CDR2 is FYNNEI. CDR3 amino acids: CASSEAVRYEQYF. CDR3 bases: TGTGCCAGCAGTGAAGCGGTCCGCTACGAGCAGTACTTC.

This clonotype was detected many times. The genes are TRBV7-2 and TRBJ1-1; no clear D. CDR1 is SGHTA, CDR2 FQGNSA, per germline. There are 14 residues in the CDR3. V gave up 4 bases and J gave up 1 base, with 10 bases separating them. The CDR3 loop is CASSSAPGNTEAFF. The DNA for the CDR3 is TGTGCCAGCAGCTCGGCCCCAGGGAACACTGAAGCTTTCTTT.

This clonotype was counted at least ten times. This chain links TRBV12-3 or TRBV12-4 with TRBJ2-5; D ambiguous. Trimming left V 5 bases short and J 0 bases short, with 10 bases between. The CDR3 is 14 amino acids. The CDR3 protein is CASSPRPNQETQYF. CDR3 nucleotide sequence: TGTGCCAGCAGTCCCCGACCGAACCAAGAGACCCAGTACTTC.

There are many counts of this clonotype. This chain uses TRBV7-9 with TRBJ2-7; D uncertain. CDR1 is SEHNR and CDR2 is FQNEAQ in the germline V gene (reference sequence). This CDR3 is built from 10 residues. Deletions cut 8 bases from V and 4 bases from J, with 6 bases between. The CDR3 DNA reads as TGTGCCAGCGCCGGGTACGAGCAGTACTTC. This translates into CASAGYEQYF.

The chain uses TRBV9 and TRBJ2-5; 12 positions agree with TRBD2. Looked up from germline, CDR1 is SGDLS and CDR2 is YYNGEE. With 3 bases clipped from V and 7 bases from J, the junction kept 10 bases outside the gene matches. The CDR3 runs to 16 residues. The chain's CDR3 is CASSATSGRNWGTQYF. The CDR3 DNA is TGTGCCAGCAGCGCCACTAGCGGGAGGAATTGGGGGACCCAGTACTTC.

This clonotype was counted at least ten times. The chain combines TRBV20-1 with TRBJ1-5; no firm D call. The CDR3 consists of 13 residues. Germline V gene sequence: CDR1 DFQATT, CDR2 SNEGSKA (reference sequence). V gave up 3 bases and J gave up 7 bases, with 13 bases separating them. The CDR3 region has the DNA TGCAGTGCTAGGACGGGAGAGTTGCAGCCCCAGCATTTT. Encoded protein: CSARTGELQPQHF.

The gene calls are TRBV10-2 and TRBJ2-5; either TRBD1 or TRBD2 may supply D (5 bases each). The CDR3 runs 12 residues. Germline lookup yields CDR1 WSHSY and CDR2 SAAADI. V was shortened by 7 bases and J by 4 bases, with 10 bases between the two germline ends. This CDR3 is CASNDGTETQYF. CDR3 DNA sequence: TGCGCCAGCAACGACGGGACAGAGACCCAGTACTTC.

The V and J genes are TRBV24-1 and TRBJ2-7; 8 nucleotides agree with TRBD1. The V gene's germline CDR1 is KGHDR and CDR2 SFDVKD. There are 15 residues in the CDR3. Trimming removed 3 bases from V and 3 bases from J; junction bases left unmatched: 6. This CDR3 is CATSDRRDRNYEQYF. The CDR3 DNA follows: TGTGCCACCAGTGATCGCCGGGACAGGAACTACGAGCAGTACTTC.

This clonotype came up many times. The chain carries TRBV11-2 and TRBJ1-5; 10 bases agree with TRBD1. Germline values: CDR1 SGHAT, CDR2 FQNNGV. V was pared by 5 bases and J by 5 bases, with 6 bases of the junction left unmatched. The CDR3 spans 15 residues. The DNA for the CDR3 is TGTGCCAGCAGCCGAGGACAGGGGGGAGATCAGCCCCAGCATTTT. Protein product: CASSRGQGGDQPQHF.

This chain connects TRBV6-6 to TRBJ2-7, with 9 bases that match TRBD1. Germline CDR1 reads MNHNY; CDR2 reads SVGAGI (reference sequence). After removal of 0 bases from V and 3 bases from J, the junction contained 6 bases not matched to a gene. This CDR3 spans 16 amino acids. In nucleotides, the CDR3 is TGTGCCAGCAGTTACTCTATTGGGACAGGGCACTACGAGCAGTACTTC. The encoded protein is CASSYSIGTGHYEQYF.

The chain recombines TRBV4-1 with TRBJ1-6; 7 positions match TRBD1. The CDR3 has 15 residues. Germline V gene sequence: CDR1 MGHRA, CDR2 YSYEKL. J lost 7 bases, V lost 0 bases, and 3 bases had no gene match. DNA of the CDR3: TGCGCCAGCAGCCAAGACACAGGGGTCAATTCACCCCTCCACTTT. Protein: CASSQDTGVNSPLHF.

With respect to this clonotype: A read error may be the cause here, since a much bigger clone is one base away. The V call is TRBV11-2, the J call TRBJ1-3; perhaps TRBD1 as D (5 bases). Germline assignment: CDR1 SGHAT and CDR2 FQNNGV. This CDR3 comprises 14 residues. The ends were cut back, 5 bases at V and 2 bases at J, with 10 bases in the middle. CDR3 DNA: TGTGCCAGCAGCGTCCCGGGGCCTGGAAACACCATATATTTT. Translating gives CASSVPGPGNTIYF.

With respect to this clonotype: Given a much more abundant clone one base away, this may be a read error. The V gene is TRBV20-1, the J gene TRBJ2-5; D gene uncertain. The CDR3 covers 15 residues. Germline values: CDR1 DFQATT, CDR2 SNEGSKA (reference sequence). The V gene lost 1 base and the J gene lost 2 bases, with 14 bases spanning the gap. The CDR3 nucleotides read TGCAGTGCTAGAGGCCCGGCGGAGCGTCAAGAGACCCAGTACTTC. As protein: CSARGPAERQETQYF.

CDR3 sequence reads: CASSSPHQETQYF. The CDR3 DNA is TGTGCCAGCAGTTCGCCCCATCAAGAGACCCAGTACTTC. This chain connects TRBV27 to TRBJ2-5; D is undetermined. V lost 4 bases to trimming and J lost 2 bases, with 8 bases between them. CDR1 is MNHEY and CDR2 is SMNVEV in the germline V gene (reference sequence). The CDR3 extends over 13 amino acids.

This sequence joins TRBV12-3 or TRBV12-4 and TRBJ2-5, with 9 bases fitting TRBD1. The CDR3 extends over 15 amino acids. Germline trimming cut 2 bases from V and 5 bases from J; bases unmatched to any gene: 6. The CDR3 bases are TGTGCCAGCAGTTTAACAGGGGGCCGAGGCGAGACCCAGTACTTC. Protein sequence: CASSLTGGRGETQYF.

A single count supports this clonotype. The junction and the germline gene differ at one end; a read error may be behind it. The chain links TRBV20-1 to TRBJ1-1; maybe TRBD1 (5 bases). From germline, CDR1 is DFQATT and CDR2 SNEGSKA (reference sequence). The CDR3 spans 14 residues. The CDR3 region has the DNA TGCAGTGCTAAACCCCCGACAGCGAACACTGAAGCTCTCTTT. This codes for CSAKPPTANTEALF.

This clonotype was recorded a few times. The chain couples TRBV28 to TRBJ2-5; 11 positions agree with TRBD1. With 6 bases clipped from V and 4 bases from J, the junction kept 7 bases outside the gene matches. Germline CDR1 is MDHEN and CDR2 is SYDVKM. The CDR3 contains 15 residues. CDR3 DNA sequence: TGTGCCAGCAGGTCGGACAGGGGGCGTCGAGAGACCCAGTACTTC. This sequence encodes CASRSDRGRRETQYF.

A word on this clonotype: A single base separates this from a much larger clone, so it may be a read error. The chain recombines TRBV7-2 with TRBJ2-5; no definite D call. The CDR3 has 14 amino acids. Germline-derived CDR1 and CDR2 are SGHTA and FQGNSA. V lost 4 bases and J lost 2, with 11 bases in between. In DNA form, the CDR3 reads TGTGCCAGCAGCTCGGTTGGCTATCAAGAGACCCAGTACTTC. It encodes CASSSVGYQETQYF.

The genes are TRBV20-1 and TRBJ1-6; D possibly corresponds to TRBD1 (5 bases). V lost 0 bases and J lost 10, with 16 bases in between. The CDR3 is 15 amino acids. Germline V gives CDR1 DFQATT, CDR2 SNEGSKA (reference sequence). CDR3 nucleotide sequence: TGCAGTGCTAGAGATCTAGGCAGGGAGGTCTCACCCCTCCACTTT. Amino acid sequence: CSARDLGREVSPLHF.

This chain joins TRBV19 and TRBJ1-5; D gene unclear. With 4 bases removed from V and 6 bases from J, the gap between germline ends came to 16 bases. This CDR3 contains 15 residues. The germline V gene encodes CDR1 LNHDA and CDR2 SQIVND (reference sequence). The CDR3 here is CASSNTQDTFQPQHF. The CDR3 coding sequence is TGTGCCAGTAGTAACACTCAAGATACGTTTCAGCCCCAGCATTTT.

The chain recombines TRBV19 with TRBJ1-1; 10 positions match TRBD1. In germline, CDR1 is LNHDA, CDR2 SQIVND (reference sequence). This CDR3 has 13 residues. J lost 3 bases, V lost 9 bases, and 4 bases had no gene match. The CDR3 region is CASGTGEDTEAFF. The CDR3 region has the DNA TGTGCCAGCGGGACAGGGGAGGACACTGAAGCTTTCTTT.

Here the CDR3 DNA reads TGTGCCATCAGTGCCCCGGACACTGAAGCTTTCTTT. Translating it yields CAISAPDTEAFF. This sequence joins TRBV10-3 and TRBJ1-1; no reliable D call. Germline CDR1 ENHRY, CDR2 SYGVKD. The CDR3 has 12 amino acids. The V end was cut by 4 bases, the J end by 3 bases, with 6 bases between.

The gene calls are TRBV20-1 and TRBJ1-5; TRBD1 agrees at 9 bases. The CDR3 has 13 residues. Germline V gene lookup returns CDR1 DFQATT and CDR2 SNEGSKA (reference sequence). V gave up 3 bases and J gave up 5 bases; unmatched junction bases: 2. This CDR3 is CSARWDRDQPQHF. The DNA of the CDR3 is TGCAGTGCTAGGTGGGACAGGGATCAGCCCCAGCATTTT.

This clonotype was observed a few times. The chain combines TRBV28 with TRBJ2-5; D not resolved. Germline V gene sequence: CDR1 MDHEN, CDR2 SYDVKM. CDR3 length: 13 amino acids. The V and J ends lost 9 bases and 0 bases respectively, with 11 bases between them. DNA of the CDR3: TGTGCCAGTAACCTTCCCCACCAAGAGACCCAGTACTTC. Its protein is CASNLPHQETQYF.

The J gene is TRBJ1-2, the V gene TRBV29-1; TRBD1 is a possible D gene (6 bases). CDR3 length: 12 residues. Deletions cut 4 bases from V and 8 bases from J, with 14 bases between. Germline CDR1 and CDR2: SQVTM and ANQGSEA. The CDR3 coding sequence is TGCAGCGTTGGGTCGGGGGCGCTCGGCTACACCTTC. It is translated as CSVGSGALGYTF.